The source of this T cell receptor beta chain is a study of T cell repertoires in ileal Crohn's disease. Findings and caveats of the study: The median delay to postoperative endoscopy was around 6.4 months.

Clones were sequenced by immunoSEQ multiplex PCR, and TCRdb holds only the in-frame ones, with some missing. The sample has more than 10,000 clones, around 72% seen once. Indicated time point: neoterminal ileum biopsy at postoperative endoscopy, about 6 months after surgery. Remarks on this clone: Its antigen is not known. Germline and junction disagree at one end, which may indicate a read error.

Germline V lookup: CDR1 SGHDT, CDR2 YYEEEE. The CDR3 sequence is 11 residues long. The TCR sequence derives from an adult with Crohn's disease. The chain carries TRBV5-6 and TRBJ1-2, with no clear D. The source material was ileal tissue. The CDR3, as DNA: TGTGCCACGAGGAGGGTGGGCGGCTGCACCTTC. Amino acids: CATRRVGGCTF.